This T cell receptor beta chain comes out of a study of shared clonotypes between healthy human individuals. This clone came up a few times. Antigen specificity is unknown. General study results and limits: Shared clonotypes across all four donors exceeded non-shared ones in generation probability.

Replicate PCRs from sorted subsets contained roughly 200 ng DNA, which is some 32,000 T cell genomes. As originally analysed: Filtering differed since immunoSEQ provided only junctions, with no quality scores. Measured with immunoSEQ multiplex PCR; TCRdb has only the in-frame clones, and not every one. The DNA gave D and trimming, while V, J and clone size come from that table. This table holds about a million clones, about 77% found once. The CDR3 consists of 15 residues. The receptor's source is a man aged 18 to 30 in good health. The sequenced sample was memory CD4+ T cells sorted from blood. Subset described: CD45RA-negative fraction. This sequence joins TRBV21-1 and TRBJ1-2; the DNA was not used to check the table's D call, TRBD1. TRBV21-1 is deemed a pseudogene. CDR3 amino acids: CASSLGQGTNYGYTF. The CDR3 nucleotides are TGTGCCAGCAGCCTTGGACAGGGGACTAACTATGGCTACACCTTC.